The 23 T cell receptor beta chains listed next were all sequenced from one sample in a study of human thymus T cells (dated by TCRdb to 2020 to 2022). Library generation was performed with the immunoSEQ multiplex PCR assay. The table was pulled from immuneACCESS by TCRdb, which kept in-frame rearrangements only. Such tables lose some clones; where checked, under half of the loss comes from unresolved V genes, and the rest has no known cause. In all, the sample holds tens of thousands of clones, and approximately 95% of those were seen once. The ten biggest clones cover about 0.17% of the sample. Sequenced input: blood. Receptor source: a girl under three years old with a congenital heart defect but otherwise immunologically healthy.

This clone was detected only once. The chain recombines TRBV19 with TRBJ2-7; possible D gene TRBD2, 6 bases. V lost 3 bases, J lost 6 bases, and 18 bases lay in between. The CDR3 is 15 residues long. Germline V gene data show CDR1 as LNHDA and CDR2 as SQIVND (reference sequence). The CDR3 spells CASSMEGAVSGEQYF. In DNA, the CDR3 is TGTGCCAGTAGTATGGAGGGAGCAGTATCGGGCGAGCAGTACTTC.

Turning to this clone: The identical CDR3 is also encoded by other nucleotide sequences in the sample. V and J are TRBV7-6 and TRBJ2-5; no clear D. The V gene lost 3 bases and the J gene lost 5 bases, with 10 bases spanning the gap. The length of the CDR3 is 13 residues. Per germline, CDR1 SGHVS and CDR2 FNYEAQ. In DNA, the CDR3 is TGTGCCAGCAGCTTGGGCCGTGGGGAGACCCAGTACTTC. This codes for CASSLGRGETQYF.

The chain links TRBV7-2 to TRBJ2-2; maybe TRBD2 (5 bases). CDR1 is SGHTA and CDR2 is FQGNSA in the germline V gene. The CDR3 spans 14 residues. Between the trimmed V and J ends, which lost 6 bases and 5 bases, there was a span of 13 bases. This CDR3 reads CASSRTVGTGELFF. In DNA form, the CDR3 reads TGTGCCAGCAGTCGGACTGTGGGGACCGGGGAGCTGTTTTTT.

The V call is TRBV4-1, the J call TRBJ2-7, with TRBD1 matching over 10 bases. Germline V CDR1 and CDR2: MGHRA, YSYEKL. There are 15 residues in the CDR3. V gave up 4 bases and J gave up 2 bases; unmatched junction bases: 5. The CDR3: CASSRGTGAAYEQYF. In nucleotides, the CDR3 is TGCGCCAGCAGCCGCGGGACAGGGGCGGCCTACGAGCAGTACTTC.

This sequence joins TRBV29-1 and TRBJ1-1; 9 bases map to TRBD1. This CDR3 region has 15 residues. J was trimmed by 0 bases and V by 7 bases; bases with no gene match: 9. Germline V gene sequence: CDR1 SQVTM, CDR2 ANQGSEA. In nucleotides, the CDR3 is TGCAGCGCAGCCTGGACAGGGGCCTTGAACACTGAAGCTTTCTTT. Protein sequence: CSAAWTGALNTEAFF.

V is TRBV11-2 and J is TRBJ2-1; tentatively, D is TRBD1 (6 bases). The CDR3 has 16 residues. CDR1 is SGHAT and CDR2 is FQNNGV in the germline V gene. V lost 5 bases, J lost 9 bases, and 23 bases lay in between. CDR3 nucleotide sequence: TGTGCCAGCAGCCAAACCACAGGGTTGGTGTTAGGTGAGCAGTTCTTC. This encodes CASSQTTGLVLGEQFF.

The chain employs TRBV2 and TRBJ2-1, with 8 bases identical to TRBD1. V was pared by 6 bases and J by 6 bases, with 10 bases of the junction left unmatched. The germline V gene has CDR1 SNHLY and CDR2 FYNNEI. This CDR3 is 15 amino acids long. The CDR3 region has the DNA TGTGCCAGCAGCGGACAGGGTTTAAGGGGCAATGAGCAGTTCTTC. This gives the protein CASSGQGLRGNEQFF.

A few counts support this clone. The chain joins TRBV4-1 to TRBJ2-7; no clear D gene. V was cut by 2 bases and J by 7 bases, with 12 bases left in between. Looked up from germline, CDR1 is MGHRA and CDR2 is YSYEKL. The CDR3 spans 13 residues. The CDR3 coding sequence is TGCGCCAGCAGCCAACCGTGGAGTAGGGAGCAGTACTTC. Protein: CASSQPWSREQYF.

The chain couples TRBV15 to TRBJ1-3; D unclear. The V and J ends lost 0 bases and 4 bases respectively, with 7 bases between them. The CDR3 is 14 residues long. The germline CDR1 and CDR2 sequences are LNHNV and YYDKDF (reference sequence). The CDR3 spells CATSREPYGNTIYF. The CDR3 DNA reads TGTGCCACCAGCAGAGAACCGTACGGAAACACCATATATTTT.

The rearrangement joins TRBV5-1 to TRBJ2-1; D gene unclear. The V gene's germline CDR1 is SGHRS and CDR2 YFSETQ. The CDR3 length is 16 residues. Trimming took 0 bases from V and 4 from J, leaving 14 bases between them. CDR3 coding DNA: TGCGCCAGCAGCTTGGGAGAGTCCCACTTTTACAATGAGCAGTTCTTC. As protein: CASSLGESHFYNEQFF.

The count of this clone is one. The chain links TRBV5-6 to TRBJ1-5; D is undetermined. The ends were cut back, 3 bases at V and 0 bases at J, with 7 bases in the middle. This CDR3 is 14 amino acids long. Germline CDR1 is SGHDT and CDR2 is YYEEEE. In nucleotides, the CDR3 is TGTGCCAGCAGCTCCGGTTATAGCAATCAGCCCCAGCATTTT. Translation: CASSSGYSNQPQHF. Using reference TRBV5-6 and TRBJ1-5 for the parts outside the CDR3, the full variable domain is DAGVTQSPTHLIKTRGQQVTLRCSPKSGHDTVSWYQQALGQGPQFIFQYYEEEERQRGNFPDRFSGHQFPNYSSELNVNALLLGDSALYLCASSSGYSNQPQHFGDGTRLSIL.

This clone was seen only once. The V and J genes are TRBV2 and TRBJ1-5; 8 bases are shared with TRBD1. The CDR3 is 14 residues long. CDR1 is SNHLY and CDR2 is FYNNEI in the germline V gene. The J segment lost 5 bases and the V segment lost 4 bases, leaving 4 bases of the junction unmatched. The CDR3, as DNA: TGTGCCAGCAGTGCGGAGACAGGGGATCAGCCCCAGCATTTT. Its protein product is CASSAETGDQPQHF.

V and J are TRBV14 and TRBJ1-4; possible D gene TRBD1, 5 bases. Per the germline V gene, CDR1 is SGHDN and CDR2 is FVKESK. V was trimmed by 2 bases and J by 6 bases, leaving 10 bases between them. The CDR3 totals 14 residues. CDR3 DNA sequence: TGTGCCAGCAGCCAACCGGGGCCAGATGAAAAACTGTTTTTT. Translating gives CASSQPGPDEKLFF. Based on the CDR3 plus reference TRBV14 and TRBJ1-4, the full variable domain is EAGVTQFPSHSVIEKGQTVTLRCDPISGHDNLYWYRRVMGKEIKFLLHFVKESKQDESGMPNNRFLAERTGGTYSTLKVQPAELEDSGVYFCASSQPGPDEKLFFGSGTQLSVL.

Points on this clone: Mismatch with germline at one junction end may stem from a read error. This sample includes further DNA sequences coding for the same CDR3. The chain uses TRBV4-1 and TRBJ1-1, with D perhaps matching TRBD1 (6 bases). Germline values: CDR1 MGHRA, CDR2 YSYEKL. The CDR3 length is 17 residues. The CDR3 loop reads CASSQDANTGLKTEAFF. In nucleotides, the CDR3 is TGCGCCAGCAGCCAAGACGCAAACACAGGGTTGAAAACTGAAGCTTTTTTT.

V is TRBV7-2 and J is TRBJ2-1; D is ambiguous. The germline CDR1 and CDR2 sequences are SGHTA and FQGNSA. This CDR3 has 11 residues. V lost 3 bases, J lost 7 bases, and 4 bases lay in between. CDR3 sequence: CASSLVNEQFF. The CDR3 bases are TGTGCCAGCAGCTTGGTAAATGAGCAGTTCTTC.

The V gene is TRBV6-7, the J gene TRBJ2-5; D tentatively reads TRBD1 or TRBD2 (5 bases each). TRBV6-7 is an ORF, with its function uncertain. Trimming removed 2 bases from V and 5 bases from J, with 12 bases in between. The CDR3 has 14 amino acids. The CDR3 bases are TGTGCCAGCAGTTACATACCCAGGGAGGAGACCCAGTACTTC. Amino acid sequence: CASSYIPREETQYF.

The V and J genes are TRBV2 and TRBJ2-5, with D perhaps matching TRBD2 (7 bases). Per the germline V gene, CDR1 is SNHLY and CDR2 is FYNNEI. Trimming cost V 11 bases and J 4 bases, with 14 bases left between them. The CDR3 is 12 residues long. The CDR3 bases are TGTGCCTCTCGAGGGGGGGGAGAGACCCAGTACTTC. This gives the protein CASRGGGETQYF. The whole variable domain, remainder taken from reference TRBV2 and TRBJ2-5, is EPEVTQTPSHQVTQMGQEVILRCVPISNHLYFYWYRQILGQKVEFLVSFYNNEISEKSEIFDDQFSVERPDGSNFTLKIRSTKLEDSAMYFCASRGGGETQYFGPGTRLLVL.

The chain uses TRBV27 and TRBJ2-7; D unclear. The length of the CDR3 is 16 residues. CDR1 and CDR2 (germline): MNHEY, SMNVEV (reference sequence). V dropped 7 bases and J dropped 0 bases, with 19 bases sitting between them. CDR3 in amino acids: CASTFRRPRSSYEQYF. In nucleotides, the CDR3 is TGTGCCAGCACTTTTCGCCGTCCCCGGAGCTCCTACGAGCAGTACTTC.

CDR3 in amino acids: CAWSVLGVEYRTDATNEKLFF. The CDR3 region has the DNA TGTGCCTGGAGTGTACTGGGAGTTGAGTATAGGACCGATGCAACTAATGAAAAACTGTTTTTT. This sequence joins TRBV30 and TRBJ1-4; D remains unclear. Germline V lookup: CDR1 GTSNPN, CDR2 SVGIG (reference sequence). V lost 0 bases to trimming and J lost 0 bases, with 26 bases between them. The length of the CDR3 is 21 residues.

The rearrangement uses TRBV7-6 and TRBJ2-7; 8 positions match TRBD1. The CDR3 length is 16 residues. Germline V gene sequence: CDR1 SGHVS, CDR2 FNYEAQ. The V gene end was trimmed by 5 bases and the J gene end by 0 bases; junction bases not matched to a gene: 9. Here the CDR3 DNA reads TGTGCCAGCAGCCTGGGGACAGGAATGAGCTCCTACGAGCAGTACTTC. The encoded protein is CASSLGTGMSSYEQYF.

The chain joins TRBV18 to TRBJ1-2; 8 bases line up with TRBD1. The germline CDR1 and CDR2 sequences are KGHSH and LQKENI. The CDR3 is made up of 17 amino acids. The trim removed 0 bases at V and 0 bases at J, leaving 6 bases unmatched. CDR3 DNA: TGTGCCAGCTCACCACCGCTGGCAGGGGGCTCTAACTATGGCTACACCTTC. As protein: CASSPPLAGGSNYGYTF. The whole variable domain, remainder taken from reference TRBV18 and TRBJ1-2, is NAGVMQNPRHLVRRRGQEARLRCSPMKGHSHVYWYRQLPEEGLKFMVYLQKENIIDESGMPKERFSAEFPKEGPSILRIQQVVRGDSAAYFCASSPPLAGGSNYGYTFGSGTRLTVV.

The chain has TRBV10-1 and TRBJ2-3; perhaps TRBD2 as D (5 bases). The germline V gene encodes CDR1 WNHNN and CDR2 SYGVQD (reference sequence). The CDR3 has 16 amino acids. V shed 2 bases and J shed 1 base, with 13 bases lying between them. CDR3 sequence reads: CASSERGPDGTDTQYF. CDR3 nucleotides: TGCGCCAGCAGTGAGCGCGGGCCAGACGGCACAGATACGCAGTATTTT.

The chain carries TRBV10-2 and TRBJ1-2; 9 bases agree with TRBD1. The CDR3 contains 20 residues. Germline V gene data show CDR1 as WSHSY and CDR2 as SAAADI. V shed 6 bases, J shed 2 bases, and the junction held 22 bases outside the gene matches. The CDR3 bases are TGCGCCAGCAGGGGGACAGGGATAACCCTTTTGGCACCACCGAACTATGGCTACACCTTC. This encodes CASRGTGITLLAPPNYGYTF.